The 26 T cell receptor beta chains presented below share a single source sample, sequenced in a study of T cell clonotyping in hematopoietic cell transplantation. Time point of the sample: recipient sample about 28 days before transplant, after cytoreduction. Here immunoSEQ multiplex PCR was the method, and the copy in TCRdb shows in-frame clones only, minus some. The sample gives fewer than 8,000 clones, 95% to 98% of which show up once; roughly 16% is in the top ten. Sequencing was performed on peripheral blood mononuclear cells, taken before stem cell transplant. The source of these receptors is a man between 65 and 85 years old with acute myeloid leukemia. Some clones in this sample may be carry-over from other donors' samples.

V gene TRBV7-9 combines with J gene TRBJ1-5; a possible D gene is TRBD1 (6 bases). Germline CDR1 SEHNR, CDR2 FQNEAQ (reference sequence). The CDR3 has 17 amino acids. Trimming removed 4 bases from V and 0 bases from J, with 16 bases in between. The CDR3 sequence: CASSSASQGLSNQPQHF. In DNA form, the CDR3 reads TGTGCCAGCAGCTCCGCTTCACAGGGTCTTAGCAATCAGCCCCAGCATTTT.

The chain couples TRBV7-2 to TRBJ2-1; 9 bases fit TRBD2. CDR3 length equals 16 residues. The junction had 6 bases not matched to a gene; V was cut back by 2 bases and J by 4 bases. The V gene's germline CDR1 is SGHTA and CDR2 FQGNSA. The CDR3 bases are TGTGCCAGCAGCTTACGGACTAGCGTATCGTACAATGAGCAGTTCTTC. Amino acid sequence: CASSLRTSVSYNEQFF. The full variable domain, its missing parts supplied by reference TRBV7-2 and TRBJ2-1, is GAGVSQSPSNKVTEKGKDVELRCDPISGHTALYWYRQSLGQGLEFLIYFQGNSAPDKSGLPSDRFSAERTGGSVSTLTIQRTQQEDSAVYLCASSLRTSVSYNEQFFGPGTRLTVL.

The chain links TRBV5-1 to TRBJ1-1, with D unclear. V was cut by 0 bases and J by 1 base, with 10 bases left in between. Germline CDR1 SGHRS, CDR2 YFSETQ. The CDR3 consists of 15 residues. The CDR3 region is CASSLEPSKNTEAFF. CDR3 nucleotides: TGCGCCAGCAGCTTGGAACCTTCCAAGAACACTGAAGCTTTCTTT.

V gene TRBV20-1 combines with J gene TRBJ2-5; D is ambiguous. Germline V CDR1 and CDR2: DFQATT, SNEGSKA (reference sequence). CDR3 size: 11 residues. V was cut by 3 bases and J by 4 bases, with 6 bases left in between. The CDR3 is CSASLVETQYF. Written as DNA, the CDR3 is TGCAGTGCTAGCTTAGTAGAGACCCAGTACTTC.

The V gene is TRBV5-6, the J gene TRBJ1-5; no reliable D call. The CDR3 has 14 amino acids. Per germline, CDR1 SGHDT and CDR2 YYEEEE. Trimming took 0 bases from V and 4 from J, leaving 8 bases between them. The CDR3 DNA sequence: TGTGCCAGCAGCTTGGGGCAGAGAAATCAGCCCCAGCATTTT. As protein: CASSLGQRNQPQHF. The variable domain in full, with the rest retrieved from reference TRBV5-6 and TRBJ1-5, is DAGVTQSPTHLIKTRGQQVTLRCSPKSGHDTVSWYQQALGQGPQFIFQYYEEEERQRGNFPDRFSGHQFPNYSSELNVNALLLGDSALYLCASSLGQRNQPQHFGDGTRLSIL.

J is TRBJ1-2 and V is TRBV14, with 7 bases that match TRBD1. Germline V CDR1 and CDR2: SGHDN, FVKESK. There are 14 residues in the CDR3. V gave up 5 bases and J gave up 5 bases; unmatched junction bases: 8. This CDR3 is CASSIRQGGYGYTF. The CDR3 DNA reads TGTGCCAGCAGCATTCGACAGGGAGGATATGGCTACACCTTC.

The V gene is TRBV6-1, the J gene TRBJ2-7; no clear D gene. From germline, CDR1 is MNHNS and CDR2 SASEGT. This CDR3 has 14 amino acids. The ends were cut back, 8 bases at V and 4 bases at J, with 18 bases in the middle. The CDR3 region has the DNA TGTGCCAGCTACACGGGTGCGATTAGGTACGAGCAGTACTTC. The encoded protein is CASYTGAIRYEQYF.

The genes are TRBV15 and TRBJ1-2; D uncertain. Germline CDR1 LNHNV, CDR2 YYDKDF (reference sequence). With 0 bases removed from V and 8 bases from J, the gap between germline ends came to 13 bases. CDR3 size: 14 residues. In nucleotides, the CDR3 is TGTGCCACCAGCAGAGATAGGACGGATGTAGGCTACACCTTC. Amino acid sequence: CATSRDRTDVGYTF.

This clone was seen once. This chain links TRBV29-1 with TRBJ2-1; D unclear. The CDR3 runs to 14 residues. The germline V and J ends were trimmed by 6 bases and 6 bases, with 18 bases remaining between them. CDR1 is SQVTM and CDR2 is ANQGSEA in the germline V gene. The CDR3 bases are TGCAGCGTCGGACCGGTATTTGGTCGCAATGAGCAGTTCTTC. It yields the protein CSVGPVFGRNEQFF.

The J gene is TRBJ1-1, the V gene TRBV6-5; D may be TRBD1 (5 bases). CDR1 and CDR2 from the germline V gene are MNHEY and SVGAGI. CDR3 length: 16 residues. V was trimmed by 2 bases and J by 6 bases, leaving 19 bases between them. CDR3 nucleotide sequence: TGTGCCAGCAGTTACGGGTCGGCAGGGCCGACGGCTGAAGCTTTCTTT. This gives the protein CASSYGSAGPTAEAFF.

V is TRBV30 and J is TRBJ1-3; D is uncertain. V was shortened by 4 bases and J by 0 bases, with 4 bases between the two germline ends. Germline lookup yields CDR1 GTSNPN and CDR2 SVGIG (reference sequence). CDR3 length equals 12 residues. For the CDR3, the DNA is TGTGCCTGGAAGGCCTCTGGAAACACCATATATTTT. As protein: CAWKASGNTIYF.

The CDR3 reads CASSYSSRTEAFF. CDR3 in DNA: TGTGCCAGCAGTTACTCATCCCGCACTGAAGCTTTCTTT. V and J are TRBV6-5 and TRBJ1-1; D is ambiguous. V was clipped by 0 bases and J by 4 bases, with 6 bases between them. In germline, CDR1 is MNHEY, CDR2 SVGAGI. This CDR3 contains 13 residues.

There are a few counts of this clone. V is TRBV10-1 and J is TRBJ1-5, with 8 bases aligning to TRBD1. Germline assignment: CDR1 WNHNN and CDR2 SYGVQD (reference sequence). The CDR3 consists of 14 residues. After removal of 5 bases from V and 5 bases from J, the junction contained 5 bases not matched to a gene. The CDR3 is CASSLGQEHQPQHF. CDR3 nucleotide sequence: TGCGCCAGCAGTCTGGGACAGGAGCATCAGCCCCAGCATTTT.

This chain joins TRBV6-5 and TRBJ1-2, with TRBD1 matching 12 bases. V shed 4 bases, J shed 6 bases, and the junction held 9 bases outside the gene matches. This CDR3 contains 16 residues. The germline V gene encodes CDR1 MNHEY and CDR2 SVGAGI. CDR3 coding DNA: TGTGCCAGCAGTTTCGGGACAGGGGGCCGTGTCGATGGCTACACCTTC. The encoded protein is CASSFGTGGRVDGYTF.

J is TRBJ2-1 and V is TRBV30; D not certain. The ends were cut back, 0 bases at V and 8 bases at J, with 11 bases in the middle. Germline V gives CDR1 GTSNPN, CDR2 SVGIG (reference sequence). The CDR3 runs to 13 residues. The DNA for the CDR3 is TGTGCCTGGAGTGTACGCGGTACCCATGAGCAGTTCTTC. Encoded protein: CAWSVRGTHEQFF.

The chain employs TRBV19 and TRBJ1-4; 9 bases align to TRBD1. In germline, CDR1 is LNHDA, CDR2 SQIVND (reference sequence). This CDR3 contains 15 residues. Losses at the gene ends were 10 bases for V and 0 bases for J; bases not matched to a gene: 6. CDR3 nucleotide sequence: TGTGCCACCTGGGACAGGGCGGCAACTAATGAAAAACTGTTTTTT. Its protein is CATWDRAATNEKLFF.

This clone was picked up one time. The chain has TRBV2 and TRBJ1-2, with D possibly being TRBD1 (5 bases). V shed 2 bases and J shed 4 bases, with 14 bases lying between them. CDR3 length equals 15 residues. CDR1 and CDR2 from the germline V gene are SNHLY and FYNNEI. CDR3 sequence (DNA): TGTGCCAGCAGTGAAATGGTTGGGACGGGCTATGGCTACACCTTC. Protein product: CASSEMVGTGYGYTF. Combining the CDR3 with reference TRBV2 and TRBJ1-2 gives the whole variable domain EPEVTQTPSHQVTQMGQEVILRCVPISNHLYFYWYRQILGQKVEFLVSFYNNEISEKSEIFDDQFSVERPDGSNFTLKIRSTKLEDSAMYFCASSEMVGTGYGYTFGSGTRLTVV.

This clone was counted once. The chain combines TRBV10-1 with TRBJ2-3; 9 bases align to TRBD2. The CDR3 has 16 residues. After removal of 1 base from V and 5 bases from J, the junction contained 7 bases not matched to a gene. Germline values: CDR1 WNHNN, CDR2 SYGVQD (reference sequence). The CDR3 sequence is CASSEFRASGVDTQYF. The DNA for the CDR3 is TGCGCCAGCAGTGAGTTCCGGGCTAGCGGGGTAGATACGCAGTATTTT.

The chain joins TRBV9 to TRBJ1-5; D unclear. Per the germline V gene, CDR1 is SGDLS and CDR2 is YYNGEE. This CDR3 is 13 amino acids long. Trimming took 0 bases from V and 6 from J, leaving 7 bases between them. CDR3 sequence reads: CASSVALGQPQHF. CDR3 DNA sequence: TGTGCCAGCAGCGTAGCCCTCGGTCAGCCCCAGCATTTT.

The chain is built from TRBV19 and TRBJ2-7; D may match TRBD1 or TRBD2 (8 bases each). V lost 2 bases and J lost 3, with 17 bases in between. The CDR3 totals 16 residues. CDR1 and CDR2 (germline): LNHDA, SQIVND (reference sequence). The CDR3: CASSITGGTGHYEQYF. For the CDR3, the DNA is TGTGCCAGTAGTATAACGGGGGGGACAGGACACTACGAGCAGTACTTC.

The chain joins TRBV10-3 to TRBJ1-1; D is ambiguous. This CDR3 has 14 amino acids. Germline V CDR1 and CDR2: ENHRY, SYGVKD. V was cut by 0 bases and J by 3 bases, with 8 bases left in between. The CDR3: CAISESPTDTEAFF. DNA of the CDR3: TGTGCCATCAGTGAGTCACCGACGGACACTGAAGCTTTCTTT.

The chain uses TRBV5-1 and TRBJ2-2; 9 bases fit TRBD1. The CDR3 has 15 residues. Germline V gene data show CDR1 as SGHRS and CDR2 as YFSETQ. Unmatched junction bases numbered 1, after V lost 3 bases and J lost 1 base. The CDR3 DNA sequence: TGCGCCAGCAGCTCGGGACAGGGGAACACCGGGGAGCTGTTTTTT. It translates to CASSSGQGNTGELFF.

The chain recombines TRBV7-2 with TRBJ1-1; D gene ambiguous. The V gene's germline CDR1 is SGHTA and CDR2 FQGNSA. The CDR3 is 13 amino acids. V lost 5 bases to trimming and J lost 7 bases, with 14 bases between them. CDR3 nucleotides: TGTGCCAGCAGCCCCCGGACGCAGAGTGAAGCTTTCTTT. Protein product: CASSPRTQSEAFF.

This clone was seen a single time. CDR3 sequence reads: CASSSSSVGETQYF. The CDR3 DNA reads as TGTGCCAGCAGCTCCTCTAGCGTTGGGGAGACCCAGTACTTC. The V and J genes are TRBV7-7 and TRBJ2-5; maybe TRBD2 (6 bases). V was shortened by 4 bases and J by 5 bases, with 14 bases between the two germline ends. This CDR3 is built from 14 residues. The germline gives CDR1 SSHAT, CDR2 FNYEAQ (reference sequence).

The table lists this clone with a count of one. This sequence joins TRBV5-6 and TRBJ2-7, with D possibly TRBD1 on 6 matching bases. Trimming cost V 4 bases and J 6 bases, with 14 bases left between them. Per the germline V gene, CDR1 is SGHDT and CDR2 is YYEEEE. The CDR3 runs 13 residues. CDR3 DNA: TGTGCCAGCAGCATACTTACAGGGTTCGAGCAGTACTTC. Protein sequence: CASSILTGFEQYF.

A single count supports this clone. This sequence joins TRBV5-1 and TRBJ2-1, with 8 positions matching TRBD1. The CDR3 runs to 16 residues. CDR1 is SGHRS and CDR2 is YFSETQ in the germline V gene. J lost 8 bases, V lost 0 bases, and 10 bases had no gene match. CDR3 DNA: TGCGCCAGCAGCTTGGCAGGGACAGGAGTAATAGATGAGCAGTTCTTC. It codes for CASSLAGTGVIDEQFF.